The 27 T cell receptor beta chains in this list originate from one sample, sequenced in a study of somatic mutations in cytotoxic T cells in rheumatoid arthritis. Repertoires were generated with immunoSEQ multiplex PCR, while TCRdb's copy carries only in-frame clones and drops some. The repertoire consists of around 20,000 clones, with 75% to 90% occurring once and the leading ten covering about 14%. The sample comprised CD8+ T cells sorted from blood. These TCRs come from an adult with rheumatoid arthritis.

This sequence joins TRBV9 and TRBJ2-2, with 10 bases matching TRBD2. Germline CDR1 SGDLS, CDR2 YYNGEE. This CDR3 spans 17 amino acids. Trimming at V came to 3 bases and at J to 3 bases, leaving 8 bases not matched to a gene. The CDR3 region has the DNA TGTGCCAGCAGCGACGATAGCGGGAGGCGTGACACCGGGGAGCTGTTTTTT. Translated, it gives CASSDDSGRRDTGELFF.

The chain uses TRBV23-1 and TRBJ1-1; tentative D call: TRBD1 (6 bases). TRBV23-1 is an open reading frame whose function is uncertain. With 3 bases removed from V and 3 bases from J, the gap between germline ends came to 11 bases. This CDR3 is 14 amino acids long. This chain's CDR3 is CASSHAGEDTEAFF. The CDR3 bases are TGCGCCAGCAGTCATGCAGGGGAGGACACTGAAGCTTTCTTT.

The CDR3 protein is CAWSKGQGPYEQYF. In DNA, the CDR3 is TGTGCCTGGAGTAAGGGACAGGGGCCCTACGAGCAGTACTTC. The chain carries TRBV30 and TRBJ2-7; 10 bases align to TRBD1. Germline trimming cut 2 bases from V and 2 bases from J; bases unmatched to any gene: 3. The CDR3 loop spans 14 amino acids. Germline values: CDR1 GTSNPN, CDR2 SVGIG (reference sequence).

This clone was seen only a few times. The chain uses TRBV28 and TRBJ1-2; tentative D call: TRBD1 (5 bases). This CDR3 is built from 14 residues. V was shortened by 5 bases and J by 0 bases, with 10 bases between the two germline ends. From germline, CDR1 is MDHEN and CDR2 SYDVKM. The CDR3: CASSPQGSNYGYTF. The CDR3 nucleotides are TGTGCCAGCAGTCCTCAGGGCTCTAACTATGGCTACACCTTC.

This rearrangement joins TRBV4-1 to TRBJ2-1; 7 bases match TRBD2. After removal of 1 base from V and 8 bases from J, the junction contained 5 bases not matched to a gene. CDR3 length: 14 residues. The germline V gene encodes CDR1 MGHRA and CDR2 YSYEKL. Written as DNA, the CDR3 is TGCGCCAGCAGCCAAGGAGCTGGGAGGGATGAGCAGTTCTTC. It encodes CASSQGAGRDEQFF.

This chain connects TRBV5-1 to TRBJ2-3, with unresolved D. The CDR3 loop spans 13 amino acids. CDR1 is SGHRS and CDR2 is YFSETQ in the germline V gene. V lost 3 bases and J 5 bases, leaving 10 bases between the germline ends. The CDR3 DNA is TGCGCCAGCAGCTCTATTTCCAAAGATACGCAGTATTTT. Translated: CASSSISKDTQYF.

The rearrangement uses TRBV28 and TRBJ1-2; D is perhaps TRBD1 (5 bases). Germline values: CDR1 MDHEN, CDR2 SYDVKM. The length of the CDR3 is 15 residues. Trimming shortened V by 5 bases and J by 6 bases, and 19 bases separated the two germline ends. The CDR3 sequence: CASSGYLGREHGYTF. The CDR3 DNA is TGTGCCAGCAGTGGGTATCTTGGCAGGGAACATGGCTACACCTTC.

Written as DNA, the CDR3 is TGTGCCAGCAGCGTATATGTGGGATTAGCCACCAATGAGCAGTTCTTC. Amino acids: CASSVYVGLATNEQFF. This chain connects TRBV9 to TRBJ2-1; unclear D gene. This CDR3 region has 16 residues. The V gene lost 1 base and the J gene lost 6 bases, with 17 bases spanning the gap. The germline gives CDR1 SGDLS, CDR2 YYNGEE. Supplemented by reference TRBV9 and TRBJ2-1, the full variable domain reads DSGVTQTPKHLITATGQRVTLRCSPRSGDLSVYWYQQSLDQGLQFLIQYYNGEERAKGNILERFSAQQFPDLHSELNLSSLELGDSALYFCASSVYVGLATNEQFFGPGTRLTVL.

The table lists this clone with a few counts. This chain uses TRBV7-9 with TRBJ2-7; 7 bases are shared with TRBD1. The CDR3 has 12 residues. CDR1 and CDR2 (germline): SEHNR, FQNEAQ (reference sequence). V was pared by 11 bases and J by 4 bases, with 8 bases of the junction left unmatched. Here the CDR3 reads CAVQGTGYEQYF. Here the CDR3 DNA reads TGTGCCGTACAGGGGACGGGTTACGAGCAGTACTTC.

This chain links TRBV19 with TRBJ2-3; no clear D gene. V shed 1 base and J shed 0 bases, with 8 bases lying between them. The CDR3 covers 15 residues. Per germline, CDR1 LNHDA and CDR2 SQIVND (reference sequence). The chain's CDR3 is CASSIVPSSTDTQYF. The CDR3, as DNA: TGTGCCAGTAGTATAGTACCGTCTAGCACAGATACGCAGTATTTT.

The rearrangement links TRBV7-3 to TRBJ2-1; a possible D gene is TRBD1 (7 bases). V gave up 4 bases and J gave up 10 bases, with 26 bases separating them. The CDR3 has 17 amino acids. Per germline, CDR1 SGHTA and CDR2 FQGTGA. The CDR3 spells CASSSLPGGAEGVEQFF. The CDR3 nucleotides read TGTGCCAGCAGCTCTCTACCAGGGGGAGCGGAGGGGGTGGAGCAGTTCTTC.

The chain joins TRBV7-8 to TRBJ1-6, with 7 bases fitting TRBD1. The CDR3 totals 16 residues. Trimming cost V 3 bases and J 6 bases; bases outside gene matches: 8. From germline, CDR1 is SGHVS and CDR2 FQNEAQ. CDR3 residues: CASSFYEGAVNSPLHF. CDR3 DNA: TGTGCCAGCAGCTTTTATGAGGGGGCAGTTAATTCACCCCTCCACTTT.

This clone is a singleton in its sample. The chain has TRBV15 and TRBJ2-2; tentative D call: TRBD2 (6 bases). Germline V CDR1 and CDR2: LNHNV, YYDKDF (reference sequence). V lost 1 base, J lost 7 bases, and 16 bases lay in between. The CDR3 spans 16 residues. The CDR3 is CATSRGGDWVGGELFF. CDR3 bases: TGTGCCACCAGCAGAGGCGGGGACTGGGTAGGCGGGGAGCTGTTTTTT.

This clone occurred once. V gene TRBV5-1 combines with J gene TRBJ1-1; D is uncertain. There are 14 residues in the CDR3. Trimming took 4 bases from V and 3 from J, leaving 13 bases between them. The germline CDR1 and CDR2 sequences are SGHRS and YFSETQ. The CDR3: CASSPGPVDTEAFF. The CDR3, as DNA: TGCGCCAGCAGCCCCGGACCGGTGGACACTGAAGCTTTCTTT.

The chain's CDR3 is CASSPEGGFGNEQYF. DNA for the CDR3: TGTGCCAGCAGCCCCGAGGGGGGTTTCGGGAACGAGCAGTACTTC. V usage is TRBV7-3 and J usage is TRBJ2-7; D may be TRBD1 or TRBD2 (6 bases each). Germline CDR1 reads SGHTA; CDR2 reads FQGTGA. The CDR3 sequence is 15 residues long. The V end was cut by 5 bases, the J end by 5 bases, with 19 bases between.

The CDR3 sequence is CAEERTGLAKNIQYF. The CDR3, as DNA: TGTGCCGAAGAACGGACAGGGCTAGCCAAAAACATTCAGTACTTC. This chain uses TRBV7-9 with TRBJ2-4; 8 bases agree with TRBD1. After removal of 11 bases from V and 0 bases from J, the junction contained 9 bases not matched to a gene. The CDR3 length is 15 residues. The germline V gene has CDR1 SEHNR and CDR2 FQNEAQ (reference sequence).

The chain uses TRBV7-2 and TRBJ2-7, with TRBD1 matching 11 bases. Trimming took 4 bases from V and 5 from J; bases not matched to a gene: 7. From germline, CDR1 is SGHTA and CDR2 FQGNSA. There are 15 residues in the CDR3. CDR3 in amino acids: CASSSTDRGLHEQYF. CDR3 bases: TGTGCCAGCAGCTCAACGGACAGGGGGCTTCACGAGCAGTACTTC.

V is TRBV2 and J is TRBJ1-5; D call uncertain. The CDR3 totals 15 residues. Germline assignment: CDR1 SNHLY and CDR2 FYNNEI. V lost 6 bases and J lost 4, with 16 bases in between. The CDR3 DNA reads as TGTGCCAGCAGACCCGGGGAGGGTGGTAATCAGCCCCAGCATTTT. This translates into CASRPGEGGNQPQHF.

This chain uses TRBV27 with TRBJ2-7; D is ambiguous. The germline V and J ends were trimmed by 3 bases and 2 bases, with 8 bases remaining between them. The V gene's germline CDR1 is MNHEY and CDR2 SMNVEV (reference sequence). The CDR3 consists of 13 residues. This CDR3 is CASSFGNPYEQYF. The CDR3 DNA reads TGTGCCAGCAGTTTTGGGAATCCCTACGAGCAGTACTTC.

The chain recombines TRBV5-1 with TRBJ2-7; D gene uncertain. This CDR3 is built from 14 residues. Germline loops: CDR1 SGHRS, CDR2 YFSETQ. Trimming took 0 bases from V and 5 from J, leaving 12 bases between them. The CDR3 nucleotides are TGCGCCAGCAGCTTGGGTGCTCGCTTTGACGAGCAGTACTTC. It is translated as CASSLGARFDEQYF.

The rearrangement uses TRBV21-1 and TRBJ2-1; the tabulated D call, TRBD2, remains unverified against the DNA. TRBV21-1 is flagged as a pseudogene. The CDR3 is 16 amino acids. The CDR3 is CASSRPGTRSPDEQFF. In nucleotides, the CDR3 is TGTGCCAGCAGCCGTCCCGGGACTAGATCCCCCGATGAGCAGTTCTTC.

V and J are TRBV9 and TRBJ2-6; the D gene is possibly TRBD1 (8 bases). Germline CDR1 and CDR2: SGDLS and YYNGEE. V was cut by 4 bases and J by 0 bases, with 17 bases left in between. CDR3 length: 18 residues. The CDR3 region has the DNA TGTGCCAGCAGCAATCCAACAGGGGGGGGCTCTGGGGCCAACGTCCTGACTTTC. Protein product: CASSNPTGGGSGANVLTF.

This sequence joins TRBV7-6 and TRBJ2-5; D gene unclear. The CDR3 runs 12 residues. Between the trimmed V and J ends, which lost 1 base and 3 bases, there was a span of 3 bases. Germline values: CDR1 SGHVS, CDR2 FNYEAQ. The CDR3 DNA reads TGTGCCAGCAGCTTAGGAGAAGAGACCCAGTACTTC. The encoded protein is CASSLGEETQYF.

The V gene is TRBV5-1, the J gene TRBJ2-7; 7 nucleotides line up with TRBD1. V trimming: 2 bases; J trimming: 3 bases; junction bases outside the gene matches: 8. Germline lookup yields CDR1 SGHRS and CDR2 YFSETQ. CDR3 length equals 15 residues. DNA of the CDR3: TGCGCCAGCAGCTTCGGACAGGATCCAATCTACGAGCAGTACTTC. Protein sequence: CASSFGQDPIYEQYF. Complete variable domain (other parts from reference TRBV5-1 and TRBJ2-7): KAGVTQTPRYLIKTRGQQVTLSCSPISGHRSVSWYQQTPGQGLQFLFEYFSETQRNKGNFPGRFSGRQFSNSRSEMNVSTLELGDSALYLCASSFGQDPIYEQYFGPGTRLTVT.

The chain is built from TRBV13 and TRBJ2-7; no clear D gene. The CDR3 contains 14 residues. Per the germline V gene, CDR1 is PRHDT and CDR2 is FYEKMQ (reference sequence). Trimming removed 0 bases at V and 3 bases at J, with 9 bases between. The CDR3 reads CASSLGLGSYEQYF. DNA for the CDR3: TGTGCCAGCAGCTTAGGCCTGGGAAGCTACGAGCAGTACTTC. Using reference TRBV13 and TRBJ2-7 for the parts outside the CDR3, the full variable domain is AAGVIQSPRHLIKEKRETATLKCYPIPRHDTVYWYQQGPGQDPQFLISFYEKMQSDKGSIPDRFSAQQFSDYHSELNMSSLELGDSALYFCASSLGLGSYEQYFGPGTRLTVT.

The CDR3 reads CASSLVRTYNEQFF. In nucleotides, the CDR3 is TGTGCCAGCAGTTTGGTCCGTACGTACAATGAGCAGTTCTTC. V gene TRBV28 combines with J gene TRBJ2-1; unclear D gene. The V end was cut by 3 bases, the J end by 4 bases, with 10 bases between. Germline V gene sequence: CDR1 MDHEN, CDR2 SYDVKM. The CDR3 totals 14 residues.

A single count supports this clone. J is TRBJ2-7 and V is TRBV5-6, with 7 bases that match TRBD1. CDR1 and CDR2 (germline): SGHDT, YYEEEE. J gave up 2 bases and V 7 bases, and 9 bases lay outside the gene matches. The CDR3 spans 14 residues. DNA of the CDR3: TGTGCCAGCTCCCCCGGGACAGATACCTACGAGCAGTACTTC. Encoded protein: CASSPGTDTYEQYF.